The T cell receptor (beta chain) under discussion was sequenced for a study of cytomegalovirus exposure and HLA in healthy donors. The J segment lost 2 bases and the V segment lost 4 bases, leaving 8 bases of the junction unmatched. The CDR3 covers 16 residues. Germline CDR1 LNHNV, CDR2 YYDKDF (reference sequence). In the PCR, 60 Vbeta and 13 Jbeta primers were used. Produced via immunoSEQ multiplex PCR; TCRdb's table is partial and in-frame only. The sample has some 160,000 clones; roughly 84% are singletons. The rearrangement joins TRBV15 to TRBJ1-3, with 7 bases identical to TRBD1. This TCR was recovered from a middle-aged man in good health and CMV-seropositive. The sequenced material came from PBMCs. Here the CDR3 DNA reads TGTGCCACCAGCACTACAGACAGGGTTCCTGGAAACACCATATATTTT. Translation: CATSTTDRVPGNTIYF.